The 22 T cell receptor beta chains below come from one sample, sequenced in a study of beta chain features in type 1 diabetes (dated by TCRdb to 2016 to 2019). Points the paper makes about the study in general: Type 1 diabetes patients showed a moderate but significant shortening of TCRB CDR3 length in all four CD4+ subsets.

To prepare the library, the immunoSEQ multiplex PCR assay was applied. The High Capacity cDNA Reverse Transcription Kit was used to reverse transcribe all of the isolated RNA, meaning that expressed TCRB transcripts were what got sequenced. TCRdb retrieved this table from immuneACCESS and kept in-frame rearrangements only. Not all clones are present; in checked studies, unresolved V genes account for under half, and no reason is known for the remainder. Recorded for this sample are under 300,000 clones; more than 11% of them occurred a single time. The ten largest make up almost 0.02% of the sample. No antigen has been identified for these receptors. The sample taken for sequencing was naive CD4+ T cells from blood. The cell subset or site label on this specimen signifies: true naive CD4+ T cells. The source of these receptors is a man between 25 and 39 years old with type 1 diabetes.

V is TRBV19 and J is TRBJ1-5; weak D call: TRBD1 (5 bases). CDR3 length: 15 amino acids. Per germline, CDR1 LNHDA and CDR2 SQIVND (reference sequence). The V and J ends lost 4 bases and 3 bases respectively, with 13 bases between them. In DNA form, the CDR3 reads TGTGCCAGTAGTAGGTCCAAAGGGGCCAATCAGCCCCAGCATTTT. Translated, it gives CASSRSKGANQPQHF.

The CDR3 DNA reads TGTGCCAGCAGCCAACAAACAGATACGCAGTATTTT. This encodes CASSQQTDTQYF. The chain employs TRBV7-9 and TRBJ2-3; D is unclear. The germline V and J ends were trimmed by 5 bases and 3 bases, with 6 bases remaining between them. There are 12 residues in the CDR3. Germline CDR1 is SEHNR and CDR2 is FQNEAQ (reference sequence).

Points on this clone: The junction departs from the called germline gene at one end, perhaps through a read error. This chain links TRBV18 with TRBJ2-6; 9 bases match TRBD1. CDR3 size: 17 residues. Looked up from germline, CDR1 is KGHSH and CDR2 is LQKENI. CDR3 loop: CASPPGTGISGANVLTF. The CDR3 nucleotides read TGTGCCAGCCCACCCGGGACAGGGATCTCTGGGGCCAACGTCCTGACTTTC.

This clone has a handful of counts. CDR3 region: CASSQLGLAGADTQYF. CDR3 DNA sequence: TGCGCCAGCAGCCAACTAGGACTAGCGGGAGCTGATACGCAGTATTTT. V is TRBV4-1 and J is TRBJ2-3; the match to TRBD2 covers 13 bases. Germline CDR1 MGHRA, CDR2 YSYEKL. The CDR3 is made up of 16 amino acids. V was pared by 2 bases and J by 6 bases, with 5 bases of the junction left unmatched.

This clone was counted a few times. An end of the junction differs from the germline gene, which may be a read error. The rearrangement uses TRBV5-1 and TRBJ2-7, with a weak D call TRBD1 (5 bases). The germline V gene encodes CDR1 SGHRS and CDR2 YFSETQ. The CDR3 has 11 residues. The chain's CDR3 is CASSLEGIKSF. CDR3 nucleotide sequence: TGCGCCAGCAGCTTGGAGGGGATTAAGAGCTTC.

This clone appeared a few times. This specimen includes other DNA sequences encoding the same CDR3. The chain is built from TRBV18 and TRBJ2-7; D is possibly TRBD1 (6 bases). CDR1 is KGHSH and CDR2 is LQKENI in the germline V gene. Trimming pared 6 bases from V and 6 bases from J, leaving 12 bases between. This CDR3 spans 12 amino acids. The CDR3 sequence: CASSRDRSEQYF. Here the CDR3 DNA reads TGTGCCAGCTCTCGAGACAGGAGCGAGCAGTACTTC.

This clone appeared a few times. V gene TRBV4-2 combines with J gene TRBJ2-2; D gene uncertain. CDR1 and CDR2 (germline): LGHNA, YNFKEQ. The CDR3 has 14 amino acids. V lost 0 bases, J lost 3 bases, and 5 bases lay in between. DNA for the CDR3: TGTGCCAGCAGCCAAGAGCGGCACACCGGGGAGCTGTTTTTT. Translating gives CASSQERHTGELFF.

This clone was detected only a few times. The chain uses TRBV7-6 and TRBJ2-3; D unclear. The CDR3 runs 14 residues. The V gene lost 1 base and the J gene lost 2 bases, with 7 bases spanning the gap. Germline V lookup: CDR1 SGHVS, CDR2 FNYEAQ. CDR3 sequence: CASSLGGVTDTQYF. The CDR3 DNA is TGTGCCAGCAGCTTAGGCGGCGTCACAGATACGCAGTATTTT.

This chain connects TRBV5-4 to TRBJ1-2; 7 nucleotides align to TRBD1. With 2 bases clipped from V and 8 bases from J, the junction kept 3 bases outside the gene matches. The germline V gene has CDR1 SGHNT and CDR2 YYREEE (reference sequence). The CDR3 has 12 residues. The CDR3 is CASSFPGQGYTF. CDR3 in DNA: TGTGCCAGCAGCTTTCCGGGACAGGGCTACACCTTC.

The count of this clone is one. The chain links TRBV6-5 to TRBJ2-7; D unresolved. The CDR3 runs 13 residues. Germline values: CDR1 MNHEY, CDR2 SVGAGI. The V and J ends lost 6 bases and 7 bases respectively, with 16 bases between them. The CDR3 DNA is TGTGCCAGCAGATCCTCGAGGAGTGCGGAGCAGTACTTC. Protein: CASRSSRSAEQYF.

V and J are TRBV6-5 and TRBJ2-5, with D tentatively TRBD1 (5 bases). The ends were cut back, 0 bases at V and 1 base at J, with 12 bases in the middle. Germline CDR1 and CDR2: MNHEY and SVGAGI. The CDR3 is 16 residues long. The CDR3 DNA follows: TGTGCCAGCAGTTACTCGACCGCGCAGGGCCAAGAGACCCAGTACTTC. Its protein is CASSYSTAQGQETQYF.

This clone was observed a handful of times. This chain links TRBV18 with TRBJ1-1, with 8 bases identical to TRBD1. Germline CDR1 is KGHSH and CDR2 is LQKENI. The V and J ends lost 3 bases and 1 base, in that order; junction bases with no gene match: 10. CDR3 length: 17 amino acids. The CDR3 region is CASSPTPGQGENTEAFF. In nucleotides, the CDR3 is TGTGCCAGCTCACCGACCCCTGGACAGGGAGAGAACACTGAAGCTTTCTTT.

Details on this clone: Relative to the germline gene, one junction end is altered; a read error may explain this. The V gene is TRBV19, the J gene TRBJ2-6, with 7 bases fitting TRBD1. In germline, CDR1 is LNHDA, CDR2 SQIVND (reference sequence). This CDR3 is 17 amino acids long. As DNA, the CDR3 is TGTGCCAGTAGTCTAGACAGGGTCCCCTCTGGGGCCAACGTCCTGACTTTC. It specifies CASSLDRVPSGANVLTF.

This clone has just a few counts. The chain carries TRBV6-5 and TRBJ1-3, with 7 bases that match TRBD1. Germline V gene lookup returns CDR1 MNHEY and CDR2 SVGAGI. There are 15 residues in the CDR3. With 6 bases clipped from V and 0 bases from J, the junction kept 5 bases outside the gene matches. CDR3: CASSSGQVSGNTIYF. The DNA for the CDR3 is TGTGCCAGCAGCTCCGGACAGGTCTCTGGAAACACCATATATTTT.

The chain joins TRBV5-1 to TRBJ2-3, with 7 bases lining up with TRBD2. CDR3 length equals 15 residues. Germline V gene data show CDR1 as SGHRS and CDR2 as YFSETQ. The trim removed 0 bases at V and 1 base at J, leaving 2 bases unmatched. The CDR3 DNA reads TGCGCCAGCAGCTTGGCTAGCGGACGCACAGATACGCAGTATTTT. This translates into CASSLASGRTDTQYF.

This clone turned up a few times. V is TRBV2 and J is TRBJ2-5, with D tentatively TRBD1 (5 bases). CDR1 is SNHLY and CDR2 is FYNNEI in the germline V gene. V lost 5 bases to trimming and J lost 2 bases, with 15 bases between them. This CDR3 comprises 15 residues. This CDR3 reads CASSFGQPKQETQYF. The DNA of the CDR3 is TGTGCCAGCAGTTTTGGACAACCCAAACAAGAGACCCAGTACTTC.

The chain joins TRBV23-1 to TRBJ2-2, with 14 bases that match TRBD2. TRBV23-1 is noted as an ORF with a role that remains uncertain. The CDR3 runs 18 residues. J lost 0 bases, V lost 3 bases, and 3 bases had no gene match. The CDR3 bases are TGCGCCAGCAGTCACCCGACTAGCGGGAGGGCGAACACCGGGGAGCTGTTTTTT. This translates into CASSHPTSGRANTGELFF.

This chain's CDR3 is CASTRRATTGDSNQPQHF. CDR3 coding DNA: TGTGCCAGCACCCGAAGGGCCACGACAGGGGATAGCAATCAGCCCCAGCATTTT. This chain links TRBV25-1 with TRBJ1-5, with 8 bases fitting TRBD1. The CDR3 is 18 amino acids. Losses at the gene ends were 7 bases for V and 0 bases for J; bases not matched to a gene: 14. The germline V gene has CDR1 MGHDK and CDR2 SYGVNS.

In this sample, this clone turned up a few times. The chain employs TRBV4-1 and TRBJ2-1, with 8 bases aligning to TRBD1. The CDR3 has 18 residues. The V gene's germline CDR1 is MGHRA and CDR2 YSYEKL. Germline trimming cut 3 bases from V and 0 bases from J; bases unmatched to any gene: 10. This CDR3 is CASSQVTGGPSSYNEQFF. CDR3 in DNA: TGCGCCAGCAGCCAGGTCACAGGGGGTCCCAGCTCCTACAATGAGCAGTTCTTC.

A few counts support this clone. The J gene is TRBJ1-6, the V gene TRBV30, with TRBD1 matching over 11 bases. Unmatched junction bases numbered 7, after V lost 2 bases and J lost 1 base. The germline gives CDR1 GTSNPN, CDR2 SVGIG (reference sequence). The CDR3 is 18 amino acids. CDR3 sequence reads: CAWSYGQGATSYNSPLHF. The CDR3 nucleotides are TGTGCCTGGAGTTACGGACAGGGGGCGACGTCCTATAATTCACCCCTCCACTTT.

This clone was seen more than once but under ten times. The V gene is TRBV6-5, the J gene TRBJ1-4, with 8 bases lining up with TRBD1. The CDR3 contains 15 residues. In germline, CDR1 is MNHEY, CDR2 SVGAGI. Unmatched junction bases numbered 10, after V lost 5 bases and J lost 8 bases. The CDR3 sequence: CASSNTGGSWEKLFF. The CDR3 DNA reads as TGTGCCAGCAGTAATACAGGGGGTTCGTGGGAAAAACTGTTTTTT.

The V gene is TRBV18, the J gene TRBJ2-7; D may be TRBD2 (5 bases). The ends were cut back, 3 bases at V and 3 bases at J, with 9 bases in the middle. CDR1 KGHSH and CDR2 LQKENI come from the germline V gene. This CDR3 spans 13 amino acids. The CDR3 nucleotides read TGTGCCAGCTCACCTACCGGGGTCTACGAGCAGTACTTC. Translation gives CASSPTGVYEQYF.